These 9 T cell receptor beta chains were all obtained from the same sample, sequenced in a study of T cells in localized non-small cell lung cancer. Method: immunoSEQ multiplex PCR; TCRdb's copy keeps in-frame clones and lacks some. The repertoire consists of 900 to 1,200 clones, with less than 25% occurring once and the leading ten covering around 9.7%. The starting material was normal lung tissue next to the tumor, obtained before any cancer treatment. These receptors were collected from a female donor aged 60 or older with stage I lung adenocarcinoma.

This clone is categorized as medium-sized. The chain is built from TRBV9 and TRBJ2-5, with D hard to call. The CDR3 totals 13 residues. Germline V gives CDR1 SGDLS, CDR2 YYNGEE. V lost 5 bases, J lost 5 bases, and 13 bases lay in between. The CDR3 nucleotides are TGTGCCAGCAGTGACGTGATGGGGGAGACCCAGTACTTC. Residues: CASSDVMGETQYF.

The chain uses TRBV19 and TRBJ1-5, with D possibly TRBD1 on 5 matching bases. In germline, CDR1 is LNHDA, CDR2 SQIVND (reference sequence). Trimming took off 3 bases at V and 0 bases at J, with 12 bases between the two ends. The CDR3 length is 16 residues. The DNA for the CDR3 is TGTGCCAGTAGTATTCGGGGCTCCTATAGCAATCAGCCCCAGCATTTT. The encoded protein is CASSIRGSYSNQPQHF. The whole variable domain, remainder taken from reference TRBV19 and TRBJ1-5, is DGGITQSPKYLFRKEGQNVTLSCEQNLNHDAMYWYRQDPGQGLRLIYYSQIVNDFQKGDIAEGYSVSREKKESFPLTVTSAQKNPTAFYLCASSIRGSYSNQPQHFGDGTRLSIL.

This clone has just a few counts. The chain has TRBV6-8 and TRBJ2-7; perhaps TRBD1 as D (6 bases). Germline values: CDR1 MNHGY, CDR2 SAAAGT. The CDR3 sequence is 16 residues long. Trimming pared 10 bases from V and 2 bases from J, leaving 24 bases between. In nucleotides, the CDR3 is TGTGCCATCAGCTCATTACAGGGCCCTAGGGCCTACGAGCAGTACTTC. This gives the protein CAISSLQGPRAYEQYF.

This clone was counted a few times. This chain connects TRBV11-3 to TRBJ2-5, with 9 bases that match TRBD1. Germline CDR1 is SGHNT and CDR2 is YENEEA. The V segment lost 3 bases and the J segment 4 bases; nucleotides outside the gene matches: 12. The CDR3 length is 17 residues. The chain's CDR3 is CASSLATGGEVGETQYF. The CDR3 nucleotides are TGTGCCAGCAGCTTGGCAACAGGGGGCGAGGTCGGAGAGACCCAGTACTTC.

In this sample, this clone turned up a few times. The CDR3 spells CASSLGLAASYEQYF. The CDR3 nucleotides read TGTGCCAGCAGTCTTGGGCTAGCGGCCTCCTACGAGCAGTACTTC. V usage is TRBV11-3 and J usage is TRBJ2-7, with 7 bases fitting TRBD2. Germline trimming cut 6 bases from V and 0 bases from J; bases unmatched to any gene: 8. Germline CDR1 is SGHNT and CDR2 is YENEEA. The CDR3 has 15 amino acids.

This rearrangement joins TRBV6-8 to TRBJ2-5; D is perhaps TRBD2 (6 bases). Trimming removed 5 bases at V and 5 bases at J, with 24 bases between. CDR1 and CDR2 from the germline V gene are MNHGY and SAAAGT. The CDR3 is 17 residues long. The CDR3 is CASSERAGTVGDETQYF. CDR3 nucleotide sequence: TGTGCCAGCAGTGAGAGGGCCGGGACTGTGGGTGATGAGACCCAGTACTTC.

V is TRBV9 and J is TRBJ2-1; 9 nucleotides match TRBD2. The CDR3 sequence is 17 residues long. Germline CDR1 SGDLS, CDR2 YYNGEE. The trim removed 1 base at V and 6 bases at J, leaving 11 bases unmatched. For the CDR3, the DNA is TGTGCCAGCAGCGTATTCAGCGGGGGGTTGACCTCCAATGAGCAGTTCTTC. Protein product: CASSVFSGGLTSNEQFF.

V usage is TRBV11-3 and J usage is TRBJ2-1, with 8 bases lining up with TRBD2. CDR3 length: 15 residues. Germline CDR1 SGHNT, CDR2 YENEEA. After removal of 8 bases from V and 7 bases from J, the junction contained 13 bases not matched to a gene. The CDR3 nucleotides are TGTGCCAGCGGCCAATTCGGGAGGGCCCGAAATGAGCAGTTCTTC. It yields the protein CASGQFGRARNEQFF.

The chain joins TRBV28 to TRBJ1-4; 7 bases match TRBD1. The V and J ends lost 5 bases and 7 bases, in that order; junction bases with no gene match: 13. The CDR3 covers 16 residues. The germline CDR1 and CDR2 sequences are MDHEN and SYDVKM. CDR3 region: CASSPETGFLVEKLFF. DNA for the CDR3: TGTGCCAGCAGTCCCGAGACAGGGTTCCTAGTTGAAAAACTGTTTTTT.